Shown below are 3 T cell receptor beta chains from a single sample sequenced in a study of cytomegalovirus exposure and HLA in healthy donors. Both 60 Vbeta primers and 13 Jbeta primers went into the PCR. Sequenced by immunoSEQ multiplex PCR; TCRdb stores in-frame clones only, minus some. The sample includes around 170,000 clones, roughly 80% of them seen just once. Sequencing input: PBMCs. These receptors originate from a man aged 40-49 years in good health and CMV-seropositive.

The V and J genes are TRBV2 and TRBJ2-5, with D uncertain. The CDR3 sequence is 13 residues long. V gave up 1 base and J gave up 7 bases, with 10 bases separating them. The germline V gene has CDR1 SNHLY and CDR2 FYNNEI. The CDR3 DNA is TGTGCCAGCAGTGAAGGGCTGCCGGGGACCCAGTACTTC. Translation gives CASSEGLPGTQYF. Supplemented by reference TRBV2 and TRBJ2-5, the full variable domain reads EPEVTQTPSHQVTQMGQEVILRCVPISNHLYFYWYRQILGQKVEFLVSFYNNEISEKSEIFDDQFSVERPDGSNFTLKIRSTKLEDSAMYFCASSEGLPGTQYFGPGTRLLVL.

V usage is TRBV10-3 and J usage is TRBJ1-1; TRBD1 might be the D (5 bases). CDR1 is ENHRY and CDR2 is SYGVKD in the germline V gene. The length of the CDR3 is 16 residues. With 7 bases removed from V and 3 bases from J, the gap between germline ends came to 21 bases. The CDR3: CAIKPGGVSYYTEAFF. CDR3 sequence (DNA): TGTGCCATCAAACCGGGGGGGGTATCTTATTACACTGAAGCTTTCTTT.

The chain carries TRBV9 and TRBJ2-6, with TRBD1 matching 10 bases. The CDR3 length is 20 residues. V was pared by 0 bases and J by 2 bases, with 11 bases of the junction left unmatched. Germline values: CDR1 SGDLS, CDR2 YYNGEE. The CDR3 region has the DNA TGTGCCAGCAGCGTAGGACGTGGGACAGGGGTAGGGCCTGGGGCCAACGTCCTGACTTTC. Protein product: CASSVGRGTGVGPGANVLTF.